The 15 T cell receptor beta chains in this list originate from one sample, sequenced in a study of control samples from healthy donors and cancer patients. The data were produced by immunoSEQ multiplex PCR, yet TCRdb's version contains in-frame clones alone and is incomplete. The sample gives some 130,000 clones, roughly 90% of which show up once; more than 2% is in the top ten. Sequenced input: blood. The receptors derive from a man aged 18 to 29 in good health.

This clone has only one observation. The chain uses TRBV7-9 and TRBJ2-3; the D is unclear. With 3 bases removed from V and 1 base from J, the gap between germline ends came to 8 bases. Germline V CDR1 and CDR2: SEHNR, FQNEAQ (reference sequence). The CDR3 totals 14 residues. CDR3 sequence: CASSLSWGTDTQYF. DNA of the CDR3: TGTGCCAGCAGCTTGTCGTGGGGCACAGATACGCAGTATTTT.

The V gene is TRBV19, the J gene TRBJ2-3; 11 nucleotides align to TRBD2. Germline CDR1 and CDR2: LNHDA and SQIVND (reference sequence). The CDR3 is 16 amino acids. With V trimmed by 2 bases and J by 4 bases, 5 bases remained unmatched. The CDR3 here is CASSILAGGPPDTQYF. Here the CDR3 DNA reads TGTGCCAGTAGTATATTAGCGGGAGGGCCCCCAGATACGCAGTATTTT.

This clone was detected a few times. The rearrangement uses TRBV9 and TRBJ2-5; D ambiguous. The CDR3 loop spans 11 amino acids. With 3 bases removed from V and 0 bases from J, the gap between germline ends came to 0 bases. Germline CDR1 reads SGDLS; CDR2 reads YYNGEE. The CDR3: CASSDQETQYF. The CDR3 region has the DNA TGTGCCAGCAGCGACCAAGAGACCCAGTACTTC.

The chain recombines TRBV28 with TRBJ2-7; 8 bases align to TRBD1. CDR1 and CDR2 from the germline V gene are MDHEN and SYDVKM. Trimming at V came to 1 base and at J to 5 bases, leaving 7 bases not matched to a gene. The CDR3 spans 15 residues. CDR3 amino acids: CASSLYRRGPDEQYF. The CDR3 nucleotides are TGTGCCAGCAGTTTATACCGCAGGGGGCCGGACGAGCAGTACTTC. The variable domain in full, with the rest retrieved from reference TRBV28 and TRBJ2-7, is DVKVTQSSRYLVKRTGEKVFLECVQDMDHENMFWYRQDPGLGLRLIYFSYDVKMKEKGDIPEGYSVSREKKERFSLILESASTNQTSMYLCASSLYRRGPDEQYFGPGTRLTVT.

The chain combines TRBV28 with TRBJ2-7; weak D call: TRBD2 (6 bases). This CDR3 contains 17 residues. V gave up 5 bases and J gave up 1 base, with 21 bases separating them. Germline CDR1 and CDR2: MDHEN and SYDVKM. CDR3 amino acids: CASSEPLGGGSSYEQYV. DNA of the CDR3: TGTGCCAGCAGTGAGCCATTGGGAGGTGGGAGTTCCTACGAGCAGTACGTC.

A single count supports this clone. The V call is TRBV11-3, the J call TRBJ1-4; no clear D. Germline lookup yields CDR1 SGHNT and CDR2 YENEEA. The CDR3 consists of 17 residues. Trimming shortened V by 5 bases and J by 3 bases, and 19 bases separated the two germline ends. This CDR3 is CASSPRKSGSPNEKLFF. The DNA for the CDR3 is TGTGCCAGCAGCCCAAGGAAGTCGGGGTCTCCTAATGAAAAACTGTTTTTT.

The chain recombines TRBV6-5 with TRBJ2-5; the D is unclear. Germline CDR1 reads MNHEY; CDR2 reads SVGAGI. V lost 6 bases and J lost 5, with 10 bases in between. The CDR3 consists of 12 residues. The chain's CDR3 is CASSVLSETQYF. In DNA form, the CDR3 reads TGTGCCAGCAGCGTCCTTAGCGAGACCCAGTACTTC.

The chain uses TRBV3-1 (or the pseudogene TRBV3-2) and TRBJ2-3; no clear D. CDR1 and CDR2 from the germline V gene are LGHDT and YNNKEL (reference sequence). The germline V and J ends were trimmed by 4 bases and 0 bases, with 2 bases remaining between them. CDR3 length: 12 amino acids. CDR3 region: CASSLSTDTQYF. The DNA for the CDR3 is TGTGCCAGCAGCCTAAGCACAGATACGCAGTATTTT.

This clone was counted ten times or more. The chain links TRBV2 to TRBJ1-4; no clear D gene. This CDR3 contains 11 residues. The germline gives CDR1 SNHLY, CDR2 FYNNEI. V lost 7 bases to trimming and J lost 6 bases, with 6 bases between them. The CDR3 protein is CASIGDEKLFF. The CDR3 DNA follows: TGTGCCAGCATCGGGGATGAAAAACTGTTTTTT.

The chain carries TRBV28 and TRBJ2-6; 9 bases line up with TRBD2. There are 19 residues in the CDR3. Trimming removed 7 bases from V and 0 bases from J; junction bases left unmatched: 13. The germline CDR1 and CDR2 sequences are MDHEN and SYDVKM. DNA of the CDR3: TGTGCCAGCACCCCAGCGGGAGGCTTCATTCGCTCTGGGGCCAACGTCCTGACTTTC. As protein: CASTPAGGFIRSGANVLTF.

The chain recombines TRBV18 with TRBJ1-3; D ambiguous. There are 13 residues in the CDR3. Deletions cut 2 bases from V and 8 bases from J, with 10 bases between. From germline, CDR1 is KGHSH and CDR2 LQKENI. Here the CDR3 reads CASSPGAADTIYF. For the CDR3, the DNA is TGTGCCAGCTCACCAGGAGCGGCGGACACCATATATTTT.

The V call is TRBV23-1, the J call TRBJ1-5; D remains unclear. Being an ORF, TRBV23-1 has a function that is uncertain. CDR3 length: 15 residues. The ends were cut back, 0 bases at V and 2 bases at J, with 8 bases in the middle. CDR3 sequence reads: CASSQSAVGNQPQHF. In nucleotides, the CDR3 is TGCGCCAGCAGTCAATCTGCGGTGGGCAATCAGCCCCAGCATTTT.

The gene calls are TRBV27 and TRBJ2-7, with 14 bases lining up with TRBD2. Looked up from germline, CDR1 is MNHEY and CDR2 is SMNVEV (reference sequence). V was pared by 2 bases and J by 6 bases, with 6 bases of the junction left unmatched. CDR3 length equals 16 residues. The CDR3 DNA reads TGTGCCAGCAGTTTAGACCCGGGACTAGCGGGGGTCGAGCAGTACTTC. It translates to CASSLDPGLAGVEQYF.

This sequence joins TRBV24-1 and TRBJ2-5, with 8 bases lining up with TRBD2. In germline, CDR1 is KGHDR, CDR2 SFDVKD. With V trimmed by 3 bases and J by 2 bases, 1 base remained unmatched. The CDR3 covers 14 residues. The CDR3 DNA follows: TGTGCCACCAGTGATCGGGGGGGGCAAGAGACCCAGTACTTC. Protein product: CATSDRGGQETQYF.

The chain combines TRBV11-2 with TRBJ2-5; 9 positions agree with TRBD1. Per germline, CDR1 SGHAT and CDR2 FQNNGV. Trimming cost V 5 bases and J 4 bases; bases outside gene matches: 2. The CDR3 totals 13 residues. The CDR3 bases are TGTGCCAGCAGCACAGGGGGCGGAGAGACCCAGTACTTC. Translation gives CASSTGGGETQYF.